These 19 T cell receptor beta chains were all obtained from the same sample, sequenced in a study of response to subunit inactivated influenza vaccine. TCRdb called the RT-PCR reads again in MiXCR, with one record for every CDR3 protein. In the table there are hundreds of thousands of distinct CDR3 sequences, 11% of which are singletons. The sample was PBMCs from blood, taken about 40 days after vaccination. Receptor source: a man aged 45-60 years who received an inactivated influenza vaccine.

This chain connects TRBV6-5 to TRBJ1-1; the D gene is possibly TRBD1 (6 bases). Germline CDR1 is MNHEY and CDR2 is SVGAGI. The CDR3 is 14 residues long. V lost 4 bases and J 5 bases, leaving 14 bases between the germline ends. CDR3 residues: CASSLRRGETEAFF. The CDR3, as DNA: TGTGCCAGCAGTTTACGCAGGGGAGAGACTGAAGCTTTCTTT.

The chain recombines TRBV6-2 or TRBV6-3 with TRBJ2-7; no definite D call. Trimming left V 8 bases short and J 4 bases short, with 9 bases between. Looked up from germline, CDR1 is MNHEY and CDR2 is SVGEGT. The CDR3 is 11 residues long. The CDR3 nucleotides read TGTGCCAGCGCCCGCCTTTACGAGCAGTACTTC. Residues: CASARLYEQYF.

Concerning this clonotype: Since a much larger clone is just one base distant, this may be a read error. The conserved phenylalanine or tryptophan is not found at the CDR3 terminus, so this likely reflects a read error. The DNA is left out, because the CDR3 cannot be placed on it with certainty; the CDR3 is given as TCRdb lists it. The chain has TRBV21-1 and TRBJ2-7; the table assigns TRBD1, which was not confirmed against the DNA. TRBV21-1 is a pseudogene. The CDR3 has 15 residues if both end residues are counted. The CDR3 loop is CASSKLSGTTYEQYL.

This clonotype was seen ten or more times. V gene TRBV7-2 combines with J gene TRBJ1-6; 7 nucleotides line up with TRBD1. This CDR3 comprises 15 residues. Germline V gene sequence: CDR1 SGHTA, CDR2 FQGNSA. V gave up 4 bases and J gave up 9 bases; unmatched junction bases: 9. CDR3 DNA sequence: TGTGCCAGCAGCTCCAGACAGGGTGGGGGTTCACCCCTCCACTTT. Translating gives CASSSRQGGGSPLHF.

V gene TRBV4-3 combines with J gene TRBJ2-5; 7 bases match TRBD1. Germline V gene sequence: CDR1 LGHNA, CDR2 YSLEER. This CDR3 is 13 amino acids long. Unmatched junction bases numbered 0, after V lost 1 base and J lost 4 bases. The CDR3: CASSQGTGETQYF. The CDR3 DNA reads as TGCGCCAGCAGCCAAGGGACAGGAGAGACCCAGTACTTC.

This clonotype has just a few counts. The chain is built from TRBV11-3 and TRBJ2-3, with D unclear. The germline gives CDR1 SGHNT, CDR2 YENEEA. The CDR3 extends over 14 amino acids. V shed 3 bases and J shed 4 bases, with 11 bases lying between them. The CDR3 DNA is TGTGCCAGCAGCTTGGGTCTTAGGGCAGATACGCAGTATTTT. It yields the protein CASSLGLRADTQYF.

This chain joins TRBV19 and TRBJ1-4, with D possibly TRBD1 on 6 matching bases. CDR1 is LNHDA and CDR2 is SQIVND in the germline V gene (reference sequence). The CDR3 contains 13 residues. V shed 5 bases and J shed 8 bases, with 12 bases lying between them. Here the CDR3 DNA reads TGTGCCAGTAGTCCCCCCGGACAGGAAAAACTGTTTTTT. It yields the protein CASSPPGQEKLFF.

The table lists this clonotype with many counts. The V call is TRBV29-1, the J call TRBJ1-2, with D tentatively TRBD1 (5 bases). CDR1 is SQVTM, CDR2 ANQGSEA, per germline. Trimming removed 0 bases at V and 8 bases at J, with 13 bases between. The CDR3 is 13 amino acids. CDR3 amino acids: CSVEDLPGTGYTF. As DNA, the CDR3 is TGCAGCGTTGAAGATCTACCGGGGACGGGCTACACCTTC.

This clonotype has ten or more counts. V gene TRBV12-3 or TRBV12-4 combines with J gene TRBJ2-1; 7 bases agree with TRBD1. V lost 7 bases and J lost 2; bases outside the gene matches: 8. The CDR3 is made up of 15 amino acids. Here the CDR3 reads CASKMTGWTYNEQFF. In nucleotides, the CDR3 is TGTGCCAGCAAAATGACAGGGTGGACCTACAATGAGCAGTTCTTC.

The J gene is TRBJ2-2, the V gene TRBV20-1; TRBD2 aligns across 7 bases. V dropped 3 bases and J dropped 4; count of bases not matched to a gene: 2. This CDR3 comprises 13 residues. Germline V CDR1 and CDR2: DFQATT, SNEGSKA (reference sequence). For the CDR3, the DNA is TGCAGTGCTAGGGGGGGGGTCACCGGGGAGCTGTTTTTT. Its protein product is CSARGGVTGELFF.

The chain recombines TRBV7-9 with TRBJ1-1; 7 positions match TRBD1. The CDR3 totals 16 residues. Losses at the gene ends were 4 bases for V and 2 bases for J; bases not matched to a gene: 10. Germline V CDR1 and CDR2: SEHNR, FQNEAQ (reference sequence). For the CDR3, the DNA is TGTGCCAGCAGCTCTCGACAGGGTAGGGTTAACACTGAAGCTTTCTTT. It codes for CASSSRQGRVNTEAFF.

There are a few counts of this clonotype. The CDR3 sequence is CATSKGGRTGELFF. The CDR3 coding sequence is TGTGCCACCAGCAAAGGGGGACGGACCGGGGAGCTGTTTTTT. J is TRBJ2-2 and V is TRBV15, with D maybe TRBD1 (6 bases). The length of the CDR3 is 14 residues. Trimming took off 4 bases at V and 5 bases at J, with 11 bases between the two ends. Germline loops: CDR1 LNHNV, CDR2 YYDKDF (reference sequence).

The sample holds a few counts of this clonotype. The CDR3: CAAGLRWTGELFF. As DNA, the CDR3 is TGTGCTGCTGGCCTCCGGTGGACCGGGGAGCTGTTTTTT. The chain couples TRBV7-8 to TRBJ2-2; D gene ambiguous. CDR3 length: 13 residues. Germline V gene data show CDR1 as SGHVS and CDR2 as FQNEAQ. The complete variable domain, with remaining parts taken from reference TRBV7-8 and TRBJ2-2, reads GAGVSQSPRYKVAKRGQDVALRCDPISGHVSLFWYQQALGQGPEFLTYFQNEAQLDKSGLPSDRFFAERPEGSVSTLKIQRTQQEDSAVYLCAAGLRWTGELFFGEGSRLTVL.

This chain connects TRBV5-6 to TRBJ1-2; D unresolved. The CDR3 is made up of 12 amino acids. Deletions cut 9 bases from V and 9 bases from J, with 18 bases between. The germline gives CDR1 SGHDT, CDR2 YYEEEE. The DNA for the CDR3 is TGTGCCATGGGCCCCGGGCTCCTCTGCTACACCTTC. Its translation: CAMGPGLLCYTF.

This chain uses TRBV11-2 with TRBJ2-1, with D possibly being TRBD1 (6 bases). This CDR3 has 10 residues. Looked up from germline, CDR1 is SGHAT and CDR2 is FQNNGV. Trimming took 11 bases from V and 7 from J, leaving 9 bases between them. CDR3 bases: TGTGCCCTAGGGGGAAATGAGCAGTTCTTC. It translates to CALGGNEQFF.

This clonotype was seen a few times. The gene calls are TRBV5-1 and TRBJ2-2; 7 bases are shared with TRBD1. The J segment lost 3 bases and the V segment lost 3 bases, leaving 5 bases of the junction unmatched. This CDR3 comprises 15 residues. Germline CDR1 SGHRS, CDR2 YFSETQ. DNA for the CDR3: TGCGCCAGCAGCTACTTCGACAGGGACACCGGGGAGCTGTTTTTT. This sequence encodes CASSYFDRDTGELFF.

The J gene is TRBJ2-5, the V gene TRBV3-1, with 8 bases that match TRBD2. Germline V gene lookup returns CDR1 LGHDT and CDR2 YNNKEL (reference sequence). CDR3 length: 17 residues. J lost 4 bases, V lost 0 bases, and 10 bases had no gene match. The CDR3 DNA sequence: TGTGCCAGCAGCCAAGATCGGGAGGGACTAGTAATAGAGACCCAGTACTTC. Translating it yields CASSQDREGLVIETQYF.

This clonotype was seen many times. The CDR3 sequence is CATSLTSVVTDTQYF. CDR3 DNA sequence: TGTGCCACCTCTTTGACTAGCGTCGTTACAGATACGCAGTATTTT. The V and J genes are TRBV15 and TRBJ2-3; 8 positions agree with TRBD2. This CDR3 has 15 amino acids. Germline V gene data show CDR1 as LNHNV and CDR2 as YYDKDF (reference sequence). V shed 8 bases, J shed 3 bases, and the junction held 10 bases outside the gene matches.

The chain recombines TRBV11-2 with TRBJ2-1; 9 nucleotides align to TRBD2. J gave up 6 bases and V 1 base, and 10 bases lay outside the gene matches. The CDR3 sequence is 17 residues long. Germline loops: CDR1 SGHAT, CDR2 FQNNGV. CDR3 in amino acids: CASSLVFFAGGPNEQFF. CDR3 nucleotides: TGTGCCAGCAGCTTAGTGTTCTTTGCGGGGGGGCCCAATGAGCAGTTCTTC.